The 30 T cell receptor beta chains reported below all come from one sample, sequenced in a study of shared clonotypes between healthy human individuals. This table comes from immunoSEQ multiplex PCR, and its TCRdb copy is limited to in-frame clones, with some not included. The sample has approximately 250,000 clones; 50% to 75% are singletons. Sequences were obtained from memory CD4+ T cells sorted from blood. The subset was: CD45RA-negative fraction. The receptors here all came from a man in his thirties or forties in good health.

The rearrangement links TRBV5-1 to TRBJ2-7, with 11 nucleotides matching TRBD1. The junction had 2 bases not matched to a gene; V was cut back by 3 bases and J by 6 bases. The CDR3 sequence is 13 residues long. CDR1 is SGHRS, CDR2 YFSETQ, per germline. CDR3 sequence: CASSWGQGGEQYF. The CDR3 bases are TGCGCCAGCAGCTGGGGACAGGGGGGCGAGCAGTACTTC. The variable domain in full, completed from reference TRBV5-1 and TRBJ2-7, reads KAGVTQTPRYLIKTRGQQVTLSCSPISGHRSVSWYQQTPGQGLQFLFEYFSETQRNKGNFPGRFSGRQFSNSRSEMNVSTLELGDSALYLCASSWGQGGEQYFGPGTRLTVT.

Points on this clone: Other DNA sequences in the sample encode the same CDR3. This sequence joins TRBV27 and TRBJ2-6, with unresolved D. CDR3 length equals 14 residues. The V gene's germline CDR1 is MNHEY and CDR2 SMNVEV (reference sequence). Trimming shortened V by 6 bases and J by 0 bases, and 6 bases separated the two germline ends. The CDR3 reads CASSSTSGANVLTF. The CDR3 bases are TGTGCCAGCAGCTCCACCTCTGGGGCCAACGTCCTGACTTTC.

The chain employs TRBV6-1 and TRBJ1-2; D possibly corresponds to TRBD1 (6 bases). Looked up from germline, CDR1 is MNHNS and CDR2 is SASEGT. CDR3 length: 14 residues. The V end lost 3 bases, the J end lost 4 bases, and 12 bases lay between the germline ends. Written as DNA, the CDR3 is TGTGCCAGCAGTGACTCGGGACAAATCTATGGCTACACCTTC. Protein sequence: CASSDSGQIYGYTF.

J is TRBJ2-6 and V is TRBV6-5; D may be TRBD2 (6 bases). This CDR3 has 15 residues. Trimming stripped 6 bases from V and 4 bases from J, with 13 bases between. CDR1 and CDR2 from the germline V gene are MNHEY and SVGAGI. The CDR3 DNA is TGTGCCAGCAGCAGCGGGCGGTCAGGGGCCAACGTCCTGACTTTC. Protein: CASSSGRSGANVLTF.

The rearrangement joins TRBV5-5 to TRBJ1-2; 12 nucleotides align to TRBD1. Losses at the gene ends were 4 bases for V and 1 base for J; bases not matched to a gene: 11. The CDR3 contains 18 residues. From germline, CDR1 is SGHKS and CDR2 YYEKEE (reference sequence). The CDR3 loop reads CASSADTGTGGSNYGYTF. For the CDR3, the DNA is TGTGCCAGCAGCGCCGACACCGGGACAGGGGGCAGTAACTATGGCTACACCTTC.

The genes are TRBV11-1 and TRBJ2-3; no firm D call. Trimming removed 5 bases at V and 0 bases at J, with 15 bases between. The CDR3 extends over 16 amino acids. Germline V CDR1 and CDR2: SGHAT, FQDESV (reference sequence). DNA for the CDR3: TGTGCCAGCAGCCGCTCCCGGATGCCTAGCACAGATACGCAGTATTTT. Translated: CASSRSRMPSTDTQYF. Supplemented by reference TRBV11-1 and TRBJ2-3, the full variable domain reads EAEVAQSPRYKITEKSQAVAFWCDPISGHATLYWYRQILGQGPELLVQFQDESVVDDSQLPKDRFSAERLKGVDSTLKIQPAELGDSAMYLCASSRSRMPSTDTQYFGPGTRLTVL.

The J gene is TRBJ2-5, the V gene TRBV5-1, with TRBD2 matching over 11 bases. The CDR3 sequence is 15 residues long. CDR1 and CDR2 (germline): SGHRS, YFSETQ. V lost 0 bases, J lost 7 bases, and 5 bases stayed unmatched. CDR3 nucleotides: TGCGCCAGCAGCTTGGAACTAGCGGGAGTGGTGACCCAGTACTTC. This encodes CASSLELAGVVTQYF. The complete variable domain, with remaining parts taken from reference TRBV5-1 and TRBJ2-5, reads KAGVTQTPRYLIKTRGQQVTLSCSPISGHRSVSWYQQTPGQGLQFLFEYFSETQRNKGNFPGRFSGRQFSNSRSEMNVSTLELGDSALYLCASSLELAGVVTQYFGPGTRLLVL.

V is TRBV7-2 and J is TRBJ2-1, with D possibly TRBD2 on 5 matching bases. In germline, CDR1 is SGHTA, CDR2 FQGNSA. There are 15 residues in the CDR3. V lost 2 bases to trimming and J lost 2 bases, with 10 bases between them. DNA of the CDR3: TGTGCCAGCAGCTTAACAGCGGCGCCCTACAATGAGCAGTTCTTC. Translation gives CASSLTAAPYNEQFF.

CDR3 loop: CASSGTGLYGEAFF. The CDR3 bases are TGTGCCAGCAGTGGAACAGGGTTATATGGAGAAGCTTTCTTT. V is TRBV6-1 and J is TRBJ1-1, with a tentative D call TRBD1 (6 bases). V gave up 4 bases and J gave up 8 bases, with 17 bases separating them. The CDR3 is 14 amino acids. CDR1 is MNHNS, CDR2 SASEGT, per germline.

J is TRBJ2-3 and V is TRBV9; 7 nucleotides align to TRBD2. Trimming took 3 bases from V and 2 from J; bases not matched to a gene: 9. CDR1 and CDR2 (germline): SGDLS, YYNGEE. The CDR3 is 16 residues long. The CDR3 DNA reads as TGTGCCAGCAGCGCGGGACTACCCCCTAACACAGATACGCAGTATTTT. This encodes CASSAGLPPNTDTQYF.

The V gene is TRBV15, the J gene TRBJ1-5; D uncertain. Per the germline V gene, CDR1 is LNHNV and CDR2 is YYDKDF (reference sequence). Trimming took off 6 bases at V and 3 bases at J, with 9 bases between the two ends. The CDR3 extends over 13 amino acids. The CDR3 DNA sequence: TGTGCCACCAGTTCGGATACCAATCAGCCCCAGCATTTT. This sequence encodes CATSSDTNQPQHF.

On this clone: The junction does not match germline at one end; this may be a read error. CDR3 bases: TGTGCCAGCACACCCCCGGGGGGGACAGATACGCAGTATTTT. It specifies CASTPPGGTDTQYF. The chain recombines TRBV18 with TRBJ2-3; 8 nucleotides match TRBD2. CDR1 and CDR2 from the germline V gene are KGHSH and LQKENI. The CDR3 is made up of 14 amino acids.

The chain is built from TRBV5-1 and TRBJ2-6; 8 nucleotides line up with TRBD1. This CDR3 has 20 residues. The germline V gene encodes CDR1 SGHRS and CDR2 YFSETQ. The trim removed 2 bases at V and 2 bases at J, leaving 15 bases unmatched. The CDR3 DNA is TGCGCCAGCAGCTTAGCTCCACAGGGGGTCTGGGCGACTGGGGCCAACGTCCTGACTTTC. Translation: CASSLAPQGVWATGANVLTF.

The rearrangement uses TRBV10-2 and TRBJ1-1; D not resolved. The CDR3 spans 14 residues. V shed 4 bases and J shed 1 base, with 10 bases lying between them. The germline V gene encodes CDR1 WSHSY and CDR2 SAAADI. Written as DNA, the CDR3 is TGCGCCAGCAGTGTCAGCCAGACGAACACTGAAGCTTTCTTT. Protein sequence: CASSVSQTNTEAFF.

The genes are TRBV30 and TRBJ1-2, with D possibly being TRBD1 (5 bases). The CDR3 runs to 14 residues. Trimming took off 4 bases at V and 1 base at J, with 13 bases between the two ends. Germline V lookup: CDR1 GTSNPN, CDR2 SVGIG (reference sequence). The CDR3 nucleotides read TGTGCCTGGACTGGGCAGGGACGTAACTATGGCTACACCTTC. Protein sequence: CAWTGQGRNYGYTF.

V and J are TRBV5-6 and TRBJ2-7; the D gene is possibly TRBD1 (6 bases). The CDR3 has 15 residues. With 2 bases removed from V and 0 bases from J, the gap between germline ends came to 12 bases. Germline V CDR1 and CDR2: SGHDT, YYEEEE. CDR3 sequence reads: CASSLKRDNSYEQYF. In DNA, the CDR3 is TGTGCCAGCAGCTTAAAACGGGACAACTCCTACGAGCAGTACTTC.

The chain links TRBV30 to TRBJ2-7, with D maybe TRBD2 (5 bases). This CDR3 comprises 12 residues. The ends were cut back, 8 bases at V and 3 bases at J, with 14 bases in the middle. The germline CDR1 and CDR2 sequences are GTSNPN and SVGIG (reference sequence). Here the CDR3 DNA reads TGTGCCGGGTTCCGAGGAGGCTACGAGCAGTACTTC. It translates to CAGFRGGYEQYF.

The J gene is TRBJ1-2, the V gene TRBV5-1; D is perhaps TRBD1 (5 bases). The germline V gene encodes CDR1 SGHRS and CDR2 YFSETQ. Trimming removed 0 bases from V and 4 bases from J, with 13 bases in between. The CDR3 spans 15 residues. The chain's CDR3 is CASSLGGVQGYGYTF. CDR3 DNA: TGCGCCAGCAGCTTGGGAGGAGTCCAGGGCTATGGCTACACCTTC.

This chain joins TRBV29-1 and TRBJ1-4; D gene uncertain. V was clipped by 7 bases and J by 5 bases, with 11 bases between them. Germline assignment: CDR1 SQVTM and CDR2 ANQGSEA. CDR3 length equals 12 residues. CDR3 sequence: CSAQPANEKLFF. For the CDR3, the DNA is TGCAGCGCCCAGCCGGCGAATGAAAAACTGTTTTTT.

The gene calls are TRBV9 and TRBJ1-1; D remains ambiguous. This CDR3 region has 13 residues. V lost 3 bases and J lost 2, with 8 bases in between. The V gene's germline CDR1 is SGDLS and CDR2 YYNGEE. The CDR3, as DNA: TGTGCCAGCAGCGCGGTCCAAAACACTGAAGCTTTCTTT. Protein product: CASSAVQNTEAFF.

This clone was seen a handful of times. This chain links TRBV6-6 with TRBJ2-3; D gene uncertain. The CDR3 contains 11 residues. Deletions cut 2 bases from V and 7 bases from J, with 4 bases between. Germline assignment: CDR1 MNHNY and CDR2 SVGAGI (reference sequence). The CDR3 DNA follows: TGTGCCAGCAGTTACACCCATACGCAGTATTTT. Translation gives CASSYTHTQYF.

The chain recombines TRBV6-5 with TRBJ1-5, with a possible D match to TRBD1 (5 bases). Looked up from germline, CDR1 is MNHEY and CDR2 is SVGAGI. V dropped 2 bases and J dropped 4 bases, with 9 bases sitting between them. The CDR3 is 14 residues long. In DNA, the CDR3 is TGTGCCAGCAGTTACGACAGAGTGAATCAGCCCCAGCATTTT. This codes for CASSYDRVNQPQHF.

CDR3 nucleotides: TGTGCCAGCAGACGACAGGGGAGGGACTATGGCTACACCTTC. Amino acids: CASRRQGRDYGYTF. The chain is built from TRBV5-8 and TRBJ1-2; TRBD1 matches at 8 bases. The germline V gene has CDR1 SGHTS and CDR2 YDEGEE. Germline trimming cut 5 bases from V and 3 bases from J; bases unmatched to any gene: 6. The CDR3 loop spans 14 amino acids.

The V and J genes are TRBV11-2 and TRBJ2-7; TRBD2 agrees at 10 bases. The CDR3 is 17 amino acids. Germline V CDR1 and CDR2: SGHAT, FQNNGV. Germline trimming cut 3 bases from V and 5 bases from J; bases unmatched to any gene: 13. CDR3 loop: CASSFTSGTPRKHEQYF. DNA for the CDR3: TGTGCCAGCAGCTTCACTAGCGGGACCCCGCGGAAACACGAGCAGTACTTC.

V usage is TRBV14 and J usage is TRBJ1-3; D is unresolved. Trimming took off 0 bases at V and 5 bases at J, with 17 bases between the two ends. The CDR3 contains 17 residues. The germline gives CDR1 SGHDN, CDR2 FVKESK. The CDR3 coding sequence is TGTGCCAGCAGCCAAGAAGGCGTGCAGGCAGTAAGAAACACCATATATTTT. Encoded protein: CASSQEGVQAVRNTIYF.

This chain connects TRBV5-1 to TRBJ1-1; 9 positions match TRBD1. The CDR3 consists of 15 residues. The ends lost 2 bases at V and 6 bases at J; junction bases unmatched: 8. Germline-derived CDR1 and CDR2 are SGHRS and YFSETQ. CDR3 DNA sequence: TGCGCCAGCAGCTTAGGGGACAGGGTTGTTGCTGAAGCTTTCTTT. As protein: CASSLGDRVVAEAFF.

The V and J genes are TRBV5-1 and TRBJ2-7; TRBD1 matches at 9 bases. CDR3 length equals 15 residues. CDR1 is SGHRS and CDR2 is YFSETQ in the germline V gene. J was trimmed by 2 bases and V by 4 bases; bases with no gene match: 7. CDR3 amino acids: CASSLRQGVTYEQYF. In nucleotides, the CDR3 is TGCGCCAGCAGCCTGAGACAGGGGGTCACCTACGAGCAGTACTTC.

V usage is TRBV11-2 and J usage is TRBJ1-4; D gene unclear. The CDR3 is made up of 13 amino acids. Germline CDR1 and CDR2: SGHAT and FQNNGV. V dropped 3 bases and J dropped 8 bases, with 10 bases sitting between them. CDR3 protein: CASSFLAGEKLFF. For the CDR3, the DNA is TGTGCCAGCAGCTTCCTCGCAGGAGAAAAACTGTTTTTT.

CDR3 loop: CAGSGRGYEQYF. The CDR3 region has the DNA TGTGCCGGAAGCGGGAGAGGGTACGAGCAGTACTTC. This chain connects TRBV2 to TRBJ2-7; 8 nucleotides line up with TRBD2. V lost 11 bases to trimming and J lost 4 bases; unmatched junction nucleotides: 7. The germline CDR1 and CDR2 sequences are SNHLY and FYNNEI. This CDR3 is built from 12 residues.

The V call is TRBV5-1, the J call TRBJ2-7, with D unclear. CDR1 and CDR2 from the germline V gene are SGHRS and YFSETQ. The CDR3 runs 13 residues. With 3 bases removed from V and 3 bases from J, the gap between germline ends came to 10 bases. The chain's CDR3 is CASSWERSYEQYF. CDR3 DNA sequence: TGCGCCAGCAGCTGGGAACGAAGCTACGAGCAGTACTTC.